This is a list of T cell receptor beta chains from one sample in a study of shared clonotypes between healthy human individuals. Data came from immunoSEQ multiplex PCR; TCRdb stores just in-frame clones and leaves some out. Here the sample spans 2 million to 2.5 million clones, 85% to 95% being singletons. Sequenced: naive CD4+ T cells from PBMCs. These TCRs come from a man between 18 and 29 years old in good health. Some clones in this sample may be carry-over from other donors' samples. Each CDR3 is given with its conserved first and last residue. Fields, in order: clone size, V gene, J gene, D gene, CDR3 DNA, CDR3 protein. D genes are given only for firm matches. Rows give clone size only sometimes, using once, few, many, or a class for an expanded clone.

.	TRBV5-6	TRBJ2-1	.	TGTGCCAGCAGCGGGGTTGACCGGGGGTGGGACAATGAGCAGTTCTTC	CASSGVDRGWDNEQFF
.	TRBV28	TRBJ1-2	.	TGTGCCAGCAGTTTCGGATATCCTAGCCTTGGCTACACCTTC	CASSFGYPSLGYTF
.	TRBV11-3	TRBJ2-1	.	TGTGCCAGCAGCTTAGGGTCTAGCGAACACAATGAGCAGTTCTTC	CASSLGSSEHNEQFF
.	TRBV7-9	TRBJ1-4	TRBD1	TGTGCCAGCAGCTTAGTTTTGGGGGGACAGGGAAATGAAAAACTGTTTTTT	CASSLVLGGQGNEKLFF
.	TRBV6-1	TRBJ2-7	TRBD1	TGTGCCAGCAGTAAGACAGGGGGCTCGCACGAGCAGTACTTC	CASSKTGGSHEQYF
.	TRBV6-1	TRBJ2-1	.	TGTGCCAGCAGTGAACTAGCGCTCTCCTACAATGAGCAGTTCTTC	CASSELALSYNEQFF
.	TRBV6-6	TRBJ2-1	TRBD2	TGTGCCAGCAGTTACCCAACTAGCGGGGTGTACAATGAGCAGTTCTTC	CASSYPTSGVYNEQFF
.	TRBV25-1	TRBJ1-2	.	TGTGCCAGCAGTGACCCCGGGACAAGCCATGGCTACACCTTC	CASSDPGTSHGYTF
.	TRBV29-1	TRBJ2-1	.	TGCAGCGTTGGCGGCGGGACCTACAATGAGCAGTTCTTC	CSVGGGTYNEQFF
.	TRBV28	TRBJ1-6	.	TGTGCCAGCAGCCCCGGGCGGCAGGGGAGTTCACCCCTCCACTTT	CASSPGRQGSSPLHF
.	TRBV10-1	TRBJ1-4	.	TGCGCCAGCAGTGAGTTGATCCCCGGGTGGGAAAAACTGTTTTTT	CASSELIPGWEKLFF
few	TRBV4-1	TRBJ1-5	TRBD1	TGCGCCAGCAGCCAAACCCCATGGGACAGCCGGCAGCATTTT	CASSQTPWDSRQHF
.	TRBV7-3	TRBJ2-1	.	TGTGCCAGCAGCAGCAAGACCCCCCCCTCCTACAATGAGCAGTTCTTC	CASSSKTPPSYNEQFF
.	TRBV6-5	TRBJ1-1	.	TGTGCCAGCAGTTACGGTGGTAGGGGAGAAGCTTTCTTT	CASSYGGRGEAFF
.	TRBV28	TRBJ1-5	.	TGTGCCAGCAGTTCCGAGGGGGTACGACAGCCCCAGCATTTT	CASSSEGVRQPQHF
.	TRBV4-1	TRBJ2-5	TRBD2	TGCGCCAGCAGCCAAGTCGGGACTATTATACGGGAGACCCAGTACTTC	CASSQVGTIIRETQYF
.	TRBV28	TRBJ2-2	TRBD2	TGTGCCAGCAGTTTAGCCCCTAGCGGAGATAACACCGGGGAGCTGTTTTTT	CASSLAPSGDNTGELFF
.	TRBV4-1	TRBJ1-2	TRBD1	TGCGCCAGCAGCCAGCAGACAGGGAGTTTCTATGGCTACACCTTC	CASSQQTGSFYGYTF
.	TRBV7-3	TRBJ2-3	.	TGTGCCAGCAGCCGCGGTCTAGCGCCTAGCACAGATACGCAGTATTTT	CASSRGLAPSTDTQYF
once	TRBV6-1	TRBJ2-7	TRBD2	TGTGCCAGCAGCCGGGGGGGGCCAACCTCCTACGAGCAGTACTTC	CASSRGGPTSYEQYF
.	TRBV30	TRBJ2-7	TRBD1	TGTGCCTGGAGTGTAACGCACAGGGGTTTCAACGAGCAGTACTTC	CAWSVTHRGFNEQYF
.	TRBV6-1	TRBJ2-6	TRBD1	TGTGCCAGCAGTGGTGGGACAGCTGGGGCCAACGTCCTGACTTTC	CASSGGTAGANVLTF
.	TRBV28	TRBJ1-5	.	TGTGCCAGCAGTCCAACTTTAGGGTACCAGCCCCAGCATTTT	CASSPTLGYQPQHF
.	TRBV13	TRBJ1-2	.	TGTGCCAGCAGCTCCCGTGACAGCTATGGCTACACCTTC	CASSSRDSYGYTF
.	TRBV5-1	TRBJ1-1	.	TGCGCCAGCAGCACCTTTACAGGGCCCTTATCAAACACTGAAGCTTTCTTT	CASSTFTGPLSNTEAFF
once	TRBV19	TRBJ2-5	TRBD2	TGTGCCAGTACCCAGAGCGGGAGGGCCGGAGAGACCCAGTACTTC	CASTQSGRAGETQYF
once	TRBV29-1	TRBJ2-2	.	TGCAGCGTTGGTGAGCCCGGGGAGCTGTTTTTT	CSVGEPGELFF
.	TRBV7-3	TRBJ2-2	.	TGTGCCAGCAGCTTAATGGCAGGGGGGAAGAACACCGGGGAGCTGTTTTTT	CASSLMAGGKNTGELFF
.	TRBV10-3	TRBJ2-2	TRBD1	TGTGCCATCAGCGGGCAGGGGGCCACCGGGGAGCTGTTTTTT	CAISGQGATGELFF
.	TRBV30	TRBJ1-2	TRBD1	TGTGCCTGGAGTGTGTTTACGGGACAGCACAAGCCTTTAAACTATGGCTACACCTTC	CAWSVFTGQHKPLNYGYTF
.	TRBV5-6	TRBJ2-7	TRBD2	TGTGCCAGCAGCCCAAGACCGGGAGGGGAGCAGTACTTC	CASSPRPGGEQYF
.	TRBV2	TRBJ2-2	TRBD2	TGTGCCAGCATAATAACAGCGGGAGATTCGGGGAGGGAGCTGTTTTTT	CASIITAGDSGRELFF
.	TRBV19	TRBJ1-6	.	TGTGCCAGTAGTATCGGAGGGGGTGGAAATTCACCCCTCCACTTT	CASSIGGGGNSPLHF
.	TRBV5-6	TRBJ1-1	.	TGTGCCAGCAGCTCGGGAGGGGGCACTGAAGCTTTCTTT	CASSSGGGTEAFF
.	TRBV19	TRBJ1-1	.	TGTGCCAGTAGTGACAGAATTAGTGAAGCTTTCTTT	CASSDRISEAFF
.	TRBV6-1	TRBJ1-2	TRBD1	TGTGCCACAGCTTGGACAGGGTACGATGGCTACACCTTC	CATAWTGYDGYTF
few	TRBV6-5	TRBJ1-1	TRBD1	TGTGCCAGCAGTCGACAGGGTTCTGAAGCTTTCTTT	CASSRQGSEAFF
.	TRBV11-2	TRBJ2-1	.	TGTGCCAGCAGGGGCGGGAATGGCGATGAGCAGTTCTTC	CASRGGNGDEQFF
.	TRBV5-4	TRBJ2-5	.	TGTGCCAGCAGCTTGGCCACACAGGGGGGGGAGACCCAGTACTTC	CASSLATQGGETQYF
.	TRBV2	TRBJ1-2	.	TGTGCCAGCCACTACGGGATCTCCAATGGCTACACCTTC	CASHYGISNGYTF
.	TRBV7-9	TRBJ2-7	.	TGTGCCAGCAGCCTCGGACTACCCGGGACGGCCCGCAACGAGCAGTACTTC	CASSLGLPGTARNEQYF
once	TRBV2	TRBJ2-5	TRBD2	TGTGCCAGCAGCCCCCATCCCGGACTAGCGGCACAAGAGACCCAGTACTTC	CASSPHPGLAAQETQYF
.	TRBV30	TRBJ2-6	.	TGTGCCTGGAGTGGTGGTTTCTCTGGGGCCAACGTCCTGACTTTC	CAWSGGFSGANVLTF
.	TRBV28	TRBJ2-7	TRBD2	TGTGCCAGCAGCGAATTTTTGGCAGCGGGAGAAGCCTACGAGCAGTACTTC	CASSEFLAAGEAYEQYF
once	TRBV2	TRBJ2-2	.	TGTGCCAGCACCCGTCTGGGAGGTGATACCGGGGAGCTGTTTTTT	CASTRLGGDTGELFF
.	TRBV7-9	TRBJ2-7	TRBD2	TGTGCCAGCAGTTCCGCGGGGGTCACCTACGAGCAGTACTTC	CASSSAGVTYEQYF
.	TRBV5-4	TRBJ2-1	.	TGTGCCAGCAGCTCAGTCCAGGGCGATAACAATGAGCAGTTCTTC	CASSSVQGDNNEQFF
.	TRBV2	TRBJ1-2	TRBD1	TGTGCCAGCACGACAGGGTCCTATGGCTACACCTTC	CASTTGSYGYTF
.	TRBV7-2	TRBJ2-1	TRBD1	TGTGCCAGCAGCTTACTCGGGACAGGGACCTACAATGAGCAGTTCTTC	CASSLLGTGTYNEQFF
.	TRBV6-5	TRBJ2-7	.	TGTGCCAGCAGCCTGGATCGGTGGGAGCAGTACTTC	CASSLDRWEQYF
once	TRBV4-1	TRBJ2-1	TRBD2	TGCGCCAGCAGCCCGACTCCAGCGGGAGGAGGCCACAATGAGCAGTTCTTC	CASSPTPAGGGHNEQFF
.	TRBV6-5	TRBJ1-1	.	TGTGCCAGCAGACAGGGATTGAACACTGAAGCTTTCTTT	CASRQGLNTEAFF